The next 8 T cell receptor beta chains were all read from a single sample in a study of cytomegalovirus exposure and HLA in healthy donors. The primer mix had 60 Vbeta and 13 Jbeta primers. TCRdb's copy holds only in-frame clones and misses some; the assay was immunoSEQ multiplex PCR. The table lists about 37,000 clones, around 70% of them singletons. Sequencing was performed on PBMCs. The receptors come from a man aged 25 to 40 in good health and CMV-seronegative.

The V call is TRBV4-1, the J call TRBJ1-2; 8 bases line up with TRBD1. The CDR3 spans 18 residues. V trimming: 2 bases; J trimming: 2 bases; junction bases outside the gene matches: 13. Germline V gene lookup returns CDR1 MGHRA and CDR2 YSYEKL. The CDR3 spells CASSQPFTLGQGNYGYTF. CDR3 bases: TGCGCCAGCAGCCAACCATTCACCCTAGGACAGGGAAACTATGGCTACACCTTC.

This sequence joins TRBV19 and TRBJ2-3; 15 positions agree with TRBD2. CDR3 length equals 18 residues. Germline CDR1 LNHDA, CDR2 SQIVND (reference sequence). V shed 4 bases, J shed 0 bases, and the junction held 5 bases outside the gene matches. CDR3 protein: CASSSPGTSGRSTDTQYF. The CDR3 region has the DNA TGTGCCAGTAGTAGCCCCGGGACTAGCGGGAGGAGCACAGATACGCAGTATTTT. Variable domain in full (rest from reference TRBV19 and TRBJ2-3): DGGITQSPKYLFRKEGQNVTLSCEQNLNHDAMYWYRQDPGQGLRLIYYSQIVNDFQKGDIAEGYSVSREKKESFPLTVTSAQKNPTAFYLCASSSPGTSGRSTDTQYFGPGTRLTVL.

Worth noting for this clone: An end of the junction does not agree with germline; a read error may underlie this. The chain recombines TRBV7-9 with TRBJ2-7, with D hard to call. The CDR3 contains 16 residues. The germline V gene encodes CDR1 SEHNR and CDR2 FQNEAQ (reference sequence). CDR3 in DNA: TGTTCCAGCAGCTTATCTCCTGGGCAGAGCTCCTACGAGCAGTACTTC. It encodes CSSSLSPGQSSYEQYF.

This clone was counted between two and nine times. The rearrangement uses TRBV18 and TRBJ2-7; 11 bases fit TRBD2. The CDR3 loop spans 16 amino acids. Unmatched junction bases numbered 10, after V lost 3 bases and J lost 6 bases. Germline loops: CDR1 KGHSH, CDR2 LQKENI. CDR3 DNA sequence: TGTGCCAGCTCACCTCAAATACTAGCGGGAGCGATCGAGCAGTACTTC. Protein product: CASSPQILAGAIEQYF.

The chain uses TRBV28 and TRBJ2-5, with D tentatively TRBD2 (6 bases). The V end lost 6 bases, the J end lost 9 bases, and 14 bases lay between the germline ends. CDR3 length: 12 residues. In germline, CDR1 is MDHEN, CDR2 SYDVKM. The CDR3 spells CASRDQGLPQYF. The CDR3 DNA reads as TGTGCCAGCAGGGATCAGGGACTCCCCCAGTACTTC.

The chain recombines TRBV27 with TRBJ1-1; D unresolved. Germline CDR1 MNHEY, CDR2 SMNVEV (reference sequence). The CDR3 consists of 10 residues. The V end was cut by 7 bases, the J end by 11 bases, with 11 bases between. The CDR3 DNA is TGTGCCAGCACGGGTTGTGGGGCTTTCTTT. It translates to CASTGCGAFF.

This chain uses TRBV28 with TRBJ2-5, with D possibly being TRBD1 (5 bases). V was shortened by 7 bases and J by 5 bases, with 8 bases between the two germline ends. Germline V gene data show CDR1 as MDHEN and CDR2 as SYDVKM. The CDR3 sequence is 11 residues long. Written as DNA, the CDR3 is TGTGCCAGCAAGGGGTTCGAGACCCAGTACTTC. It codes for CASKGFETQYF.

This chain connects TRBV18 to TRBJ1-1; TRBD1 agrees at 8 bases. This CDR3 spans 14 amino acids. The J segment lost 8 bases and the V segment lost 4 bases, leaving 9 bases of the junction unmatched. Germline loops: CDR1 KGHSH, CDR2 LQKENI. The DNA of the CDR3 is TGTGCCAGCTCACGCACGGCCGGGGACAGGGAAGCTTTCTTT. Residues: CASSRTAGDREAFF. The variable domain in full, with the rest retrieved from reference TRBV18 and TRBJ1-1, is NAGVMQNPRHLVRRRGQEARLRCSPMKGHSHVYWYRQLPEEGLKFMVYLQKENIIDESGMPKERFSAEFPKEGPSILRIQQVVRGDSAAYFCASSRTAGDREAFFGQGTRLTVV.